These 32 T cell receptor beta chains originate from one sample sequenced in a study of molecular identifiers for immune sequencing clone quantification (dated by TCRdb to 2017 to 2018). Receptors were amplified or captured by PCR. Data came from an Illumina HiSeq 4000. TCRdb itself trimmed the public reads at Q25 with fastp, ran MiXCR and retained productive beta chains. CDR3 protein sequences are deduplicated, and each keeps its most common genes and DNA. The sample table shows about 640,000 distinct CDR3 sequences, and nearly 20% are seen once. The biggest ten clones account for 0.85% of the sample. The sample taken for sequencing was naive CD8+ T cells from blood, with Jurkat cell RNA spiked in. The sample's cell subset or site, from its label and the paper: FACS-sorted CD8+CD4-CCR7+CD45RA+ naive T cells. These receptors were collected from a human donor in good health. Some libraries in this study had Jurkat cell RNA spiked in.

This clonotype came up once. A much larger clonotype is one base distant, so this may be a read error. Since no conserved phenylalanine or tryptophan closes the CDR3, a read error is the likely cause. The CDR3 spells CASSPEGLADYNEQFL. The CDR3 DNA sequence: TGCGCCAGCAGCCCGGAGGGACTAGCGGATTACAATGAGCAGTTCCTC. V gene TRBV4-3 combines with J gene TRBJ2-1, with 11 positions matching TRBD2. Per the germline V gene, CDR1 is LGHNA and CDR2 is YSLEER. Trimming cost V 4 bases and J 4 bases; bases outside gene matches: 6. The CDR3 is made up of 16 amino acids.

The chain has TRBV7-9 and TRBJ1-4, with 11 bases fitting TRBD1. In germline, CDR1 is SEHNR, CDR2 FQNEAQ (reference sequence). V was pared by 4 bases and J by 8 bases, with 6 bases of the junction left unmatched. This CDR3 has 15 amino acids. CDR3 DNA sequence: TGTGCCAGCAGCTCAACCCGGGACAGGGGGGAAAAACTGTTTTTT. It yields the protein CASSSTRDRGEKLFF.

This clonotype was found a few times. The chain uses TRBV12-3 or TRBV12-4 and TRBJ2-2; D not certain. V lost 7 bases and J 0 bases, leaving 3 bases between the germline ends. The CDR3 is made up of 12 amino acids. This CDR3 reads CASISNTGELFF. In DNA, the CDR3 is TGTGCCAGCATATCGAACACCGGGGAGCTGTTTTTT.

The V and J genes are TRBV7-6 and TRBJ2-3; no clear D. This CDR3 region has 15 residues. CDR1 and CDR2 from the germline V gene are SGHVS and FNYEAQ. Trimming cost V 1 base and J 6 bases, with 14 bases left between them. The CDR3 bases are TGTGCCAGCAGCTTAGTGAGTGGAGTCCGGGATACGCAGTATTTT. It is translated as CASSLVSGVRDTQYF.

Many counts were recorded for this clonotype. In DNA form, the CDR3 reads TGTGCCAGCAGCTCAGAAGGGCTAGCTGGTGAGACCCAGTACTTC. This sequence encodes CASSSEGLAGETQYF. The rearrangement links TRBV7-9 to TRBJ2-5; the D gene is possibly TRBD2 (5 bases). Germline CDR1 reads SEHNR; CDR2 reads FQNEAQ (reference sequence). Trimming shortened V by 4 bases and J by 5 bases, and 17 bases separated the two germline ends. This CDR3 is 15 amino acids long.

This clonotype has a count of ten or more. The rearrangement uses TRBV19 and TRBJ2-7; TRBD1 matches 9 bases. The trim removed 6 bases at V and 5 bases at J, leaving 14 bases unmatched. The germline V gene has CDR1 LNHDA and CDR2 SQIVND (reference sequence). The CDR3 spans 16 residues. The CDR3 nucleotides are TGTGCCAGTAGCCCCGACCCCGGGACAGGGTTCCACGAGCAGTACTTC. Translated, it gives CASSPDPGTGFHEQYF.

This clonotype was counted ten times or more. The genes are TRBV9 and TRBJ2-5, with D maybe TRBD2 (5 bases). Per the germline V gene, CDR1 is SGDLS and CDR2 is YYNGEE. The CDR3 extends over 15 amino acids. With 0 bases removed from V and 2 bases from J, the gap between germline ends came to 11 bases. The CDR3 nucleotides are TGTGCCAGCAGCGTAGGTCGGGGAAAACAAGAGACCCAGTACTTC. Translated: CASSVGRGKQETQYF.

This clonotype was seen more than once but under ten times. In nucleotides, the CDR3 is TGTGCCAGCAGCAGCCCTCTCTCCTACGAGCAGTACTTC. This gives the protein CASSSPLSYEQYF. This chain uses TRBV7-8 with TRBJ2-7; the D is unclear. The germline V gene has CDR1 SGHVS and CDR2 FQNEAQ. The CDR3 is made up of 13 amino acids. Between the trimmed V and J ends, which lost 5 bases and 0 bases, there was a span of 8 bases.

This clonotype turned up a few times. The genes are TRBV15 and TRBJ2-7; the D is unclear. The V end was cut by 0 bases, the J end by 11 bases, with 11 bases between. The CDR3 is made up of 12 amino acids. Germline V gene data show CDR1 as LNHNV and CDR2 as YYDKDF (reference sequence). DNA of the CDR3: TGTGCCACCAGCAGAGATCGGGCTACTGAGTACTTC. The encoded protein is CATSRDRATEYF.

This clonotype was seen many times. J is TRBJ2-7 and V is TRBV30, with D perhaps matching TRBD1 (5 bases). The CDR3 consists of 13 residues. Trimming removed 0 bases from V and 3 bases from J, with 9 bases in between. Per germline, CDR1 GTSNPN and CDR2 SVGIG (reference sequence). CDR3 DNA: TGTGCCTGGAGTGTAGGGGTAGGCTACGAGCAGTACTTC. The encoded protein is CAWSVGVGYEQYF.

The rearrangement uses TRBV27 and TRBJ2-7; TRBD2 agrees at 7 bases. The germline V gene encodes CDR1 MNHEY and CDR2 SMNVEV (reference sequence). The V and J ends lost 4 bases and 4 bases, in that order; junction bases with no gene match: 7. The CDR3 spans 14 residues. CDR3 protein: CASSSSASGYEQYF. The CDR3 DNA sequence: TGTGCCAGCAGTTCCTCGGCTAGCGGTTACGAGCAGTACTTC.

This clonotype has a count of ten or more. One end of the junction is discordant with germline, which a read error may explain. V and J are TRBV7-6 and TRBJ2-6; 8 bases align to TRBD2. The CDR3 covers 17 residues. Germline assignment: CDR1 SGHVS and CDR2 FNYEAQ. The CDR3 spells CASGLISGGSGANVLTF. CDR3 DNA: TGTGCCAGCGGCTTAATTTCGGGAGGGTCTGGGGCCAACGTCCTGACTTTC.

This clonotype was counted ten times or more. The chain employs TRBV7-2 and TRBJ2-3, with D possibly called TRBD1 or TRBD2 (7 bases each). Germline V gene data show CDR1 as SGHTA and CDR2 as FQGNSA. The CDR3 contains 15 residues. Trimming removed 2 bases at V and 6 bases at J, with 15 bases between. CDR3 in amino acids: CASSLMQGGQDTQYF. CDR3 coding DNA: TGTGCCAGCAGCTTAATGCAGGGGGGGCAGGATACGCAGTATTTT. Complete variable domain (other parts from reference TRBV7-2 and TRBJ2-3): GAGVSQSPSNKVTEKGKDVELRCDPISGHTALYWYRQSLGQGLEFLIYFQGNSAPDKSGLPSDRFSAERTGGSVSTLTIQRTQQEDSAVYLCASSLMQGGQDTQYFGPGTRLTVL.

The J gene is TRBJ1-4, the V gene TRBV25-1; possibly TRBD1 for D (6 bases). Germline V gene data show CDR1 as MGHDK and CDR2 as SYGVNS. The V end lost 1 base, the J end lost 3 bases, and 21 bases lay between the germline ends. This CDR3 is built from 19 residues. The CDR3 DNA reads TGTGCCAGCAGTGAATGTCAAGCGACAGGAGGGCTGTCTAATGAAAAACTGTTTTTT. Translation: CASSECQATGGLSNEKLFF.

This clonotype was picked up many times. The genes are TRBV30 and TRBJ2-7; no reliable D call. Between the trimmed V and J ends, which lost 3 bases and 7 bases, there was a span of 16 bases. Germline-derived CDR1 and CDR2 are GTSNPN and SVGIG (reference sequence). CDR3 size: 13 residues. The CDR3 region has the DNA TGTGCCTGGAGCCTAGGACGGCCCAATGAGCAGTACTTC. Translation gives CAWSLGRPNEQYF.

This clonotype was seen at least ten times. J is TRBJ2-1 and V is TRBV29-1; D remains unclear. This CDR3 spans 11 amino acids. Trimming cost V 4 bases and J 5 bases, with 6 bases left between them. CDR1 and CDR2 (germline): SQVTM, ANQGSEA. The CDR3 reads CSVAWDNEQFF. Here the CDR3 DNA reads TGCAGCGTTGCATGGGACAATGAGCAGTTCTTC.

This sequence joins TRBV6-5 and TRBJ2-2; 11 bases map to TRBD1. The germline V gene encodes CDR1 MNHEY and CDR2 SVGAGI. This CDR3 has 15 amino acids. J gave up 4 bases and V 8 bases, and 6 bases lay outside the gene matches. CDR3 sequence (DNA): TGTGCCAGCGGGTCGGACAGGGGGCGCACCGGGGAGCTGTTTTTT. It codes for CASGSDRGRTGELFF.

This clonotype was recorded many times. The rearrangement links TRBV2 to TRBJ1-5, with no clear D. The CDR3 totals 14 residues. The V and J ends lost 6 bases and 0 bases respectively, with 9 bases between them. In germline, CDR1 is SNHLY, CDR2 FYNNEI. CDR3 loop: CASSQWDSNQPQHF. CDR3 sequence (DNA): TGTGCCAGCAGCCAGTGGGATAGCAATCAGCCCCAGCATTTT.

A few counts support this clonotype. This rearrangement joins TRBV7-9 to TRBJ2-2; D unresolved. V lost 7 bases to trimming and J lost 8 bases, with 8 bases between them. This CDR3 has 11 residues. Germline V gene lookup returns CDR1 SEHNR and CDR2 FQNEAQ (reference sequence). The CDR3 DNA is TGTGCCAGCACTCAGATTGGGGAGCTGTTTTTT. Amino acid sequence: CASTQIGELFF. Based on the CDR3 plus reference TRBV7-9 and TRBJ2-2, the full variable domain is DTGVSQNPRHKITKRGQNVTFRCDPISEHNRLYWYRQTLGQGPEFLTYFQNEAQLEKSRLLSDRFSAERPKGSFSTLEIQRTEQGDSAMYLCASTQIGELFFGEGSRLTVL.

About this clonotype itself: A read error is possible here, since a much larger clone lies one base away. The chain joins TRBV4-1 to TRBJ2-2; TRBD2 matches at 9 bases. CDR3 length equals 15 residues. CDR1 is MGHRA, CDR2 YSYEKL, per germline. The CDR3: CVSSHSGSDTGELFF. DNA of the CDR3: TGCGTCAGCAGCCATAGCGGGAGTGACACCGGGGAGCTGTTTTTT.

Concerning this clonotype itself: A much larger clone lies a single base off, so this may be a read error. This chain links TRBV11-2 with TRBJ1-5; D gene ambiguous. V was clipped by 0 bases and J by 5 bases, with 23 bases between them. Germline-derived CDR1 and CDR2 are SGHAT and FQNNGV. This CDR3 contains 19 residues. The DNA of the CDR3 is TGTGCCAGCAGCTTAGATGGTGGCGGGGTTTACGATTCACATCAGCCCCAGCATTTT. Protein sequence: CASSLDGGGVYDSHQPQHF.

This clonotype has only a few counts. The chain is built from TRBV10-2 and TRBJ2-1; possible D gene TRBD2, 5 bases. The germline V gene encodes CDR1 WSHSY and CDR2 SAAADI. CDR3 length: 14 residues. Trimming left V 3 bases short and J 8 bases short, with 14 bases between. CDR3 in DNA: TGCGCCAGCAGTGACAGGAGCGAGGGCCATGAGCAGTTCTTC. Protein: CASSDRSEGHEQFF.

This clonotype occurred many times. The J gene is TRBJ2-7, the V gene TRBV27, with TRBD1 as a possible D gene (5 bases). CDR3 length: 14 amino acids. The germline gives CDR1 MNHEY, CDR2 SMNVEV (reference sequence). V gave up 6 bases and J gave up 5 bases, with 17 bases separating them. CDR3: CASSPLRSGHEQYF. The DNA of the CDR3 is TGTGCCAGCAGCCCATTACGGTCAGGGCACGAGCAGTACTTC.

This clonotype was seen only a few times. The rearrangement uses TRBV10-3 and TRBJ1-1; D is ambiguous. The CDR3 has 12 amino acids. Germline values: CDR1 ENHRY, CDR2 SYGVKD. Trimming took 8 bases from V and 0 from J, leaving 7 bases between them. The CDR3 bases are TGTGCCATCGGACTGATGAACACTGAAGCTTTCTTT. It specifies CAIGLMNTEAFF.

This clonotype was seen at least ten times. The rearrangement joins TRBV20-1 to TRBJ2-7; 11 bases are shared with TRBD2. This CDR3 region has 14 residues. V gave up 0 bases and J gave up 3 bases; unmatched junction bases: 1. The germline V gene has CDR1 DFQATT and CDR2 SNEGSKA (reference sequence). CDR3 loop: CSARDGTSGYEQYF. The DNA of the CDR3 is TGCAGTGCTAGAGACGGGACTAGCGGCTACGAGCAGTACTTC.

This clonotype has just a few counts. The rearrangement joins TRBV19 to TRBJ1-2; D may be TRBD1 (5 bases). This CDR3 is 15 amino acids long. Germline assignment: CDR1 LNHDA and CDR2 SQIVND (reference sequence). Deletions cut 3 bases from V and 6 bases from J, with 17 bases between. The CDR3 loop reads CASSILQTALHGYTF. Here the CDR3 DNA reads TGTGCCAGTAGTATCCTACAGACAGCCCTCCATGGCTACACCTTC.

This clonotype appeared a few times. The CDR3 does not close with the conserved phenylalanine or tryptophan, likely indicating a read error. The gene calls are TRBV4-3 and TRBJ2-7; D unclear. V lost 0 bases, J lost 2 bases, and 11 bases lay in between. This CDR3 comprises 15 residues. The germline V gene has CDR1 LGHNA and CDR2 YSLEER. CDR3 nucleotide sequence: TGCGCCAGCAGCCAAGATGCCGGCCTCACCTACGAGCAGTACTCC. It encodes CASSQDAGLTYEQYS.

The chain joins TRBV6-5 to TRBJ1-2, with 9 nucleotides matching TRBD1. The CDR3 totals 14 residues. After removal of 4 bases from V and 6 bases from J, the junction contained 6 bases not matched to a gene. Germline-derived CDR1 and CDR2 are MNHEY and SVGAGI. This chain's CDR3 is CASSSDRGSNGYTF. CDR3 sequence (DNA): TGTGCCAGCAGTTCCGACAGGGGGTCGAATGGCTACACCTTC.

In its sample, this clonotype was seen many times. The chain uses TRBV29-1 and TRBJ2-7, with D perhaps matching TRBD1 (6 bases). The V and J ends lost 3 bases and 0 bases respectively, with 15 bases between them. The CDR3 has 15 residues. Germline values: CDR1 SQVTM, CDR2 ANQGSEA. The CDR3 nucleotides read TGCAGCGTTGAGACACCCGGGACAAACTCCTACGAGCAGTACTTC. Its translation: CSVETPGTNSYEQYF.

This clonotype has at least ten counts. The rearrangement uses TRBV24-1 and TRBJ1-1; no reliable D call. Germline V gene sequence: CDR1 KGHDR, CDR2 SFDVKD. Trimming left V 8 bases short and J 5 bases short, with 14 bases between. CDR3 length equals 13 residues. In DNA form, the CDR3 reads TGTGCCACCACCCGAGCTGATGGGACTGAAGCTTTCTTT. This sequence encodes CATTRADGTEAFF.

This clonotype was recorded many times. Written as DNA, the CDR3 is TGCAGTGCTATGATTCGGGACAGGGAGGTTCCAGATACGCAGTATTTT. Residues: CSAMIRDREVPDTQYF. This chain uses TRBV20-1 with TRBJ2-3; 9 bases map to TRBD1. In germline, CDR1 is DFQATT, CDR2 SNEGSKA (reference sequence). This CDR3 has 16 amino acids. V lost 4 bases, J lost 4 bases, and 12 bases stayed unmatched.

This clonotype was detected many times. The rearrangement uses TRBV29-1 and TRBJ1-2; D possibly corresponds to TRBD1 (6 bases). Trimming took off 0 bases at V and 3 bases at J, with 14 bases between the two ends. The CDR3 contains 15 residues. CDR1 is SQVTM and CDR2 is ANQGSEA in the germline V gene. The DNA of the CDR3 is TGCAGCGTTGAAGATGATCGGGGGCTTGACTATGGCTACACCTTC. It yields the protein CSVEDDRGLDYGYTF.